This T cell receptor (beta chain) was documented in a study of naive and memory T cell subsets. CD4+ T cell IFNgamma after overnight CMV lysate exposure gave donor CMV status. This clonotype has at least ten counts. The CDR3 has 15 residues. The V gene lost 0 bases and the J gene lost 1 base, with 9 bases spanning the gap. The germline CDR1 and CDR2 sequences are MNHEY and SVGEGT. Two oligonucleotides, mixed equimolar, formed the beta constant-region primer covering TRBC1 and TRBC2. TCRdb re-called the UMI-ligation and nested PCR reads through MiXCR, storing one row per CDR3 protein. The table lists 130,000 to 150,000 distinct CDR3 sequences, about a sixth of them singletons.

The rearrangement links TRBV6-2 or TRBV6-3 to TRBJ2-5; D may correspond to TRBD1 or TRBD2 (5 bases each). This receptor was obtained from a human donor in good health. Sequences were obtained from naive CD4+ T cells from blood. The CDR3 coding sequence is TGTGCCAGCAGTTACTCTCCAGGGACCCAAGAGACCCAGTACTTC. Translated, it gives CASSYSPGTQETQYF.